The 24 T cell receptor beta chains below were found in one sample sequenced in a study of early T cells in non-severe SARS-CoV-2 infection. TCRdb reanalysed the 5' RACE reads using MiXCR and keeps one entry per CDR3 protein. The sample records approximately 84,000 distinct CDR3 sequences, about 15% being singletons. The sample taken for sequencing was whole blood. The receptor source for this set is an adult who was a healthcare worker with PCR-confirmed SARS-CoV-2 infection or an uninfected control (not recorded which).

This clonotype has only a few counts. The chain uses TRBV10-2 and TRBJ1-1, with 7 bases matching TRBD1. The germline gives CDR1 WSHSY, CDR2 SAAADI. Trimming cost V 8 bases and J 1 base; bases outside gene matches: 10. The CDR3 extends over 15 amino acids. CDR3 in amino acids: CASLARGQSNTEAFF. The CDR3 coding sequence is TGCGCCAGCTTAGCGAGGGGGCAATCGAACACTGAAGCTTTCTTT.

This clonotype has only a few counts. The V and J genes are TRBV6-5 and TRBJ2-2, with a possible D match to TRBD1 (6 bases). The CDR3 has 16 residues. In germline, CDR1 is MNHEY, CDR2 SVGAGI. The ends were cut back, 5 bases at V and 4 bases at J, with 17 bases in the middle. CDR3 loop: CASSQYISTGTGELFF. The CDR3 region has the DNA TGTGCCAGCAGTCAATATATATCGACAGGCACCGGGGAGCTGTTTTTT.

This rearrangement joins TRBV4-3 to TRBJ1-6; perhaps TRBD1 as D (6 bases). The CDR3 is 15 residues long. Germline V gene sequence: CDR1 LGHNA, CDR2 YSLEER. V was trimmed by 4 bases and J by 3 bases, leaving 10 bases between them. CDR3 DNA sequence: TGCGCCAGCAGCCTCCGGACAGTCTATAATTCACCCCTCCACTTT. Amino acids: CASSLRTVYNSPLHF.

V and J are TRBV29-1 and TRBJ1-2; D is undetermined. Deletions cut 3 bases from V and 0 bases from J, with 2 bases between. This CDR3 region has 11 residues. CDR1 is SQVTM and CDR2 is ANQGSEA in the germline V gene. Here the CDR3 DNA reads TGCAGCGTTGAGGCTAACTATGGCTACACCTTC. This codes for CSVEANYGYTF. Together with reference TRBV29-1 and TRBJ1-2, the CDR3 gives the full variable domain: SAVISQKPSRDICQRGTSLTIQCQVDSQVTMMFWYRQQPGQSLTLIATANQGSEATYESGFVIDKFPISRPNLTFSTLTVSNMSPEDSSIYLCSVEANYGYTFGSGTRLTVV.

The chain couples TRBV11-2 to TRBJ2-1; TRBD2 aligns across 10 bases. V was clipped by 1 base and J by 6 bases; unmatched bases: 6. The CDR3 spans 16 residues. From germline, CDR1 is SGHAT and CDR2 FQNNGV. CDR3 sequence: CASSLVSGRGGNEQFF. As DNA, the CDR3 is TGTGCCAGCAGCTTAGTGAGCGGGAGGGGAGGCAATGAGCAGTTCTTC.

This clonotype was counted at least ten times. V is TRBV4-3 and J is TRBJ2-1; D gene unclear. The CDR3 extends over 14 amino acids. Per germline, CDR1 LGHNA and CDR2 YSLEER. Trimming took 2 bases from V and 7 from J, leaving 12 bases between them. The CDR3 region is CASSQLNGGNEQFF. CDR3 nucleotides: TGCGCCAGCAGCCAATTAAATGGTGGGAATGAGCAGTTCTTC.

This clonotype turned up a few times. V is TRBV27 and J is TRBJ1-6, with a tentative D call TRBD1 (6 bases). The CDR3 loop spans 14 amino acids. CDR1 and CDR2 (germline): MNHEY, SMNVEV (reference sequence). Trimming took off 5 bases at V and 4 bases at J, with 9 bases between the two ends. This chain's CDR3 is CASSTQGYNSPLHF. The CDR3 DNA follows: TGTGCCAGCAGTACTCAGGGGTATAATTCACCCCTCCACTTT.

CDR3 protein: CATSLQSQYEQYF. The CDR3, as DNA: TGTGCCACCTCACTACAGTCCCAATACGAGCAGTACTTC. This chain links TRBV15 with TRBJ2-7; D is undetermined. Germline values: CDR1 LNHNV, CDR2 YYDKDF (reference sequence). Between the trimmed V and J ends, which lost 8 bases and 4 bases, there was a span of 15 bases. CDR3 length: 13 amino acids.

This clonotype showed up just a few times. The chain recombines TRBV20-1 with TRBJ2-2; the D call may be TRBD1 or TRBD2 (6 bases each). The CDR3 runs 15 residues. Trimming removed 3 bases at V and 3 bases at J, with 14 bases between. Germline CDR1 DFQATT, CDR2 SNEGSKA (reference sequence). CDR3 DNA sequence: TGCAGTGCTAGGTTTCTAAGGGGGGACACCGGGGAGCTGTTTTTT. The encoded protein is CSARFLRGDTGELFF.

In this sample, this clonotype turned up many times. This chain uses TRBV5-4 with TRBJ2-7; the D gene is possibly TRBD1 (5 bases). CDR1 is SGHNT, CDR2 YYREEE, per germline (reference sequence). The CDR3 consists of 15 residues. Trimming shortened V by 3 bases and J by 5 bases, and 18 bases separated the two germline ends. The CDR3 reads CASSSSRGQGHEQYF. CDR3 sequence (DNA): TGTGCCAGCAGCTCATCCCGTGGTCAGGGCCACGAGCAGTACTTC.

This sequence joins TRBV28 and TRBJ2-3, with 7 bases aligning to TRBD1. V gave up 2 bases and J gave up 2 bases; unmatched junction bases: 4. Looked up from germline, CDR1 is MDHEN and CDR2 is SYDVKM. The CDR3 has 15 residues. Here the CDR3 DNA reads TGTGCCAGCAGTTTAGTAGGGACAGCCACAGATACGCAGTATTTT. It translates to CASSLVGTATDTQYF.

The rearrangement joins TRBV4-3 to TRBJ1-1, with D unresolved. CDR3 length equals 15 residues. In germline, CDR1 is LGHNA, CDR2 YSLEER. V gave up 0 bases and J gave up 1 base, with 9 bases separating them. DNA of the CDR3: TGCGCCAGCAGCCAAGAGGTCATAGCGAACACTGAAGCTTTCTTT. Its translation: CASSQEVIANTEAFF.

This clonotype was detected only a few times. The chain couples TRBV30 to TRBJ1-5; TRBD1 agrees at 7 bases. The ends lost 3 bases at V and 4 bases at J; junction bases unmatched: 3. CDR1 is GTSNPN, CDR2 SVGIG, per germline (reference sequence). This CDR3 is 13 amino acids long. This CDR3 reads CAWSTTGNQPQHF. CDR3 bases: TGTGCCTGGAGCACGACAGGGAATCAGCCCCAGCATTTT. The entire variable domain, with the rest obtained from reference TRBV30 and TRBJ1-5, is as follows: SQTIHQWPATLVQPVGSPLSLECTVEGTSNPNLYWYRQAAGRGLQLLFYSVGIGQISSEVPQNLSASRPQDRQFILSSKKLLLSDSGFYLCAWSTTGNQPQHFGDGTRLSIL.

This clonotype came up many times. V usage is TRBV10-3 and J usage is TRBJ1-5; no firm D call. CDR3 size: 14 residues. CDR1 is ENHRY and CDR2 is SYGVKD in the germline V gene. The V end was cut by 0 bases, the J end by 9 bases, with 12 bases between. CDR3 coding DNA: TGTGCCATCAGTGAGTCCAGCGAAGCAAGGCCCCAGCATTTT. It codes for CAISESSEARPQHF.

The chain carries TRBV2 and TRBJ2-7; 10 bases map to TRBD2. V lost 5 bases to trimming and J lost 3 bases; unmatched junction nucleotides: 7. The CDR3 length is 15 residues. Per the germline V gene, CDR1 is SNHLY and CDR2 is FYNNEI. The CDR3 region has the DNA TGTGCCAGCAGTAATAGGGGACTAGCGAACTACGAGCAGTACTTC. Its protein is CASSNRGLANYEQYF. The complete variable domain, with remaining parts taken from reference TRBV2 and TRBJ2-7, reads EPEVTQTPSHQVTQMGQEVILRCVPISNHLYFYWYRQILGQKVEFLVSFYNNEISEKSEIFDDQFSVERPDGSNFTLKIRSTKLEDSAMYFCASSNRGLANYEQYFGPGTRLTVT.

In this sample, this clonotype turned up many times. CDR3 region: CSAKVQAAEAFF. The CDR3 DNA is TGCAGTGCTAAAGTACAGGCCGCTGAAGCTTTCTTT. V gene TRBV20-1 combines with J gene TRBJ1-1, with D possibly being TRBD1 (5 bases). The CDR3 runs to 12 residues. Germline V lookup: CDR1 DFQATT, CDR2 SNEGSKA (reference sequence). Trimming pared 4 bases from V and 6 bases from J, leaving 12 bases between.

The sample holds many counts of this clonotype. The chain recombines TRBV18 with TRBJ2-1, with 8 bases identical to TRBD2. This CDR3 is built from 15 residues. V trimming: 6 bases; J trimming: 5 bases; junction bases outside the gene matches: 9. In germline, CDR1 is KGHSH, CDR2 LQKENI. The CDR3 loop is CASSPSQRGNNEQFF. CDR3 DNA: TGTGCCAGCTCCCCCTCCCAGCGGGGGAACAATGAGCAGTTCTTC. Complete variable domain (other parts from reference TRBV18 and TRBJ2-1): NAGVMQNPRHLVRRRGQEARLRCSPMKGHSHVYWYRQLPEEGLKFMVYLQKENIIDESGMPKERFSAEFPKEGPSILRIQQVVRGDSAAYFCASSPSQRGNNEQFFGPGTRLTVL.

In its sample, this clonotype was seen a few times. The CDR3 sequence is CASSFSRTEAFF. The DNA of the CDR3 is TGTGCCAGCAGTTTCTCCCGGACAGAAGCTTTCTTT. The V and J genes are TRBV12-3 or TRBV12-4 and TRBJ1-1; D may be TRBD1 (5 bases). Deletions cut 3 bases from V and 8 bases from J, with 10 bases between. This CDR3 region has 12 residues.

This clonotype was detected many times. V gene TRBV5-1 combines with J gene TRBJ1-2; D possibly corresponds to TRBD1 (5 bases). Germline CDR1 reads SGHRS; CDR2 reads YFSETQ. Trimming pared 9 bases from V and 8 bases from J, leaving 17 bases between. CDR3 size: 12 residues. The CDR3 sequence: CATSTGTDGYTF. The CDR3 coding sequence is TGCGCCACCTCGACCGGGACGGACGGCTACACCTTC.

This clonotype was recorded a few times. The J gene is TRBJ2-5, the V gene TRBV20-1; no clear D gene. The germline V and J ends were trimmed by 5 bases and 9 bases, with 19 bases remaining between them. Germline V gene sequence: CDR1 DFQATT, CDR2 SNEGSKA (reference sequence). The CDR3 has 13 residues. The CDR3 DNA is TGCAGTGCTTTCCTGCTCCAACCCTATGCCCAGTACTTC. Its translation: CSAFLLQPYAQYF.

The table lists this clonotype with a few counts. This chain joins TRBV9 and TRBJ2-1, with unresolved D. The germline gives CDR1 SGDLS, CDR2 YYNGEE. There are 13 residues in the CDR3. V gave up 3 bases and J gave up 1 base, with 5 bases separating them. The CDR3 loop is CASSDQSYNEQFF. CDR3 nucleotides: TGTGCCAGCAGCGACCAGTCCTACAATGAGCAGTTCTTC. The full variable domain, completed using reference TRBV9 and TRBJ2-1, is DSGVTQTPKHLITATGQRVTLRCSPRSGDLSVYWYQQSLDQGLQFLIQYYNGEERAKGNILERFSAQQFPDLHSELNLSSLELGDSALYFCASSDQSYNEQFFGPGTRLTVL.

This clonotype was seen a handful of times. V gene TRBV12-3 or TRBV12-4 combines with J gene TRBJ1-1; maybe TRBD1 (5 bases). The CDR3 spans 13 residues. Trimming took off 3 bases at V and 6 bases at J, with 11 bases between the two ends. CDR3 sequence: CASSFGGKAEAFF. The DNA for the CDR3 is TGTGCCAGCAGTTTCGGGGGGAAGGCTGAAGCTTTCTTT.

In this sample, this clonotype turned up a few times. The chain employs TRBV10-3 and TRBJ2-1; 10 nucleotides line up with TRBD2. The germline gives CDR1 ENHRY, CDR2 SYGVKD. The CDR3 runs to 14 residues. J gave up 6 bases and V 4 bases, and 3 bases lay outside the gene matches. The CDR3 region has the DNA TGTGCCATCAGTGCCGTAGCGGGAGGCAATGAGCAGTTCTTC. Protein product: CAISAVAGGNEQFF.

This clonotype occurred a few times. This sequence joins TRBV4-3 and TRBJ2-7; D is undetermined. Germline assignment: CDR1 LGHNA and CDR2 YSLEER. Trimming stripped 0 bases from V and 2 bases from J, with 8 bases between. The CDR3 has 14 residues. The CDR3 DNA is TGCGCCAGCAGCCAAGAACGGCTAGCCTACGAGCAGTACTTC. Its translation: CASSQERLAYEQYF.